The 11 T cell receptor beta chains below all came from one sample that was sequenced in a study of shared clonotypes between healthy human individuals. Libraries were prepared by immunoSEQ multiplex PCR; TCRdb keeps only in-frame clonotypes and omits some of them. The sample consists of about 2.3 million clones, 90% to 95% of them appearing once. The sequencing input was naive CD4+ T cells from PBMCs. Noted subset: CD45RA+ positively selected. All receptors come from a man younger than 35 in good health. Some clones in this sample may be carry-over from other donors' samples.

This clone was recorded only once. J is TRBJ1-3 and V is TRBV4-2, with 8 positions matching TRBD1. After removal of 2 bases from V and 2 bases from J, the junction contained 11 bases not matched to a gene. Germline V CDR1 and CDR2: LGHNA, YNFKEQ. The CDR3 contains 18 residues. The CDR3, as DNA: TGTGCCAGCAGCCAAAGTCTACTCCAGGGGGCGACTGGAAACACCATATATTTT. Its protein product is CASSQSLLQGATGNTIYF.

V and J are TRBV28 and TRBJ1-2; unclear D gene. The CDR3 runs to 16 residues. Germline V gene lookup returns CDR1 MDHEN and CDR2 SYDVKM. V lost 2 bases and J lost 2, with 15 bases in between. The CDR3 region has the DNA TGTGCCAGCAGTTTACCCCCTAGATGGGGAAACTATGGCTACACCTTC. Its translation: CASSLPPRWGNYGYTF.

This chain uses TRBV5-1 with TRBJ1-1, with 9 bases that match TRBD1. Germline V gene sequence: CDR1 SGHRS, CDR2 YFSETQ. This CDR3 has 15 residues. Trimming removed 4 bases from V and 4 bases from J; junction bases left unmatched: 8. CDR3 loop: CASSAEQGASTEAFF. The DNA of the CDR3 is TGCGCCAGCAGCGCGGAACAGGGGGCAAGCACTGAAGCTTTCTTT.

CDR3: CASSDRGASVTDTQYF. The CDR3 DNA follows: TGTGCCAGCAGTGATCGGGGAGCCTCAGTCACAGATACGCAGTATTTT. This sequence joins TRBV2 and TRBJ2-3; D might be TRBD2 (5 bases). CDR1 and CDR2 from the germline V gene are SNHLY and FYNNEI. V was cut by 3 bases and J by 2 bases, with 15 bases left in between. This CDR3 is built from 16 residues.

Worth noting for this clone: The sample has other DNA sequences that encode this CDR3 too. This chain connects TRBV9 to TRBJ2-7; tentatively, D is TRBD1 (5 bases). Trimming removed 0 bases from V and 0 bases from J, with 7 bases in between. The CDR3 loop spans 14 amino acids. Germline CDR1 reads SGDLS; CDR2 reads YYNGEE. The CDR3 reads CASSVGGSSYEQYF. The CDR3 coding sequence is TGTGCCAGCAGCGTAGGGGGCAGCTCCTACGAGCAGTACTTC.

The V call is TRBV5-1, the J call TRBJ2-5; a possible D gene is TRBD1 (5 bases). The germline V gene has CDR1 SGHRS and CDR2 YFSETQ. V lost 4 bases and J lost 0, with 10 bases in between. CDR3 length equals 14 residues. CDR3 region: CASSPDTYQETQYF. In DNA form, the CDR3 reads TGCGCCAGCAGCCCGGACACGTACCAAGAGACCCAGTACTTC.

V usage is TRBV4-1 and J usage is TRBJ2-7; either TRBD1 or TRBD2 may fit D (6 bases each). This CDR3 has 16 residues. V lost 0 bases, J lost 2 bases, and 14 bases lay in between. CDR1 is MGHRA and CDR2 is YSYEKL in the germline V gene. Written as DNA, the CDR3 is TGCGCCAGCAGCCAAGACAGAGGGGGGCAGACCTACGAGCAGTACTTC. Translated, it gives CASSQDRGGQTYEQYF.

The genes are TRBV2 and TRBJ1-3; D unclear. Trimming took 8 bases from V and 0 from J, leaving 8 bases between them. There are 13 residues in the CDR3. Germline-derived CDR1 and CDR2 are SNHLY and FYNNEI. CDR3 amino acids: CASRPDSGNTIYF. The CDR3 bases are TGTGCCAGCCGACCAGACTCTGGAAACACCATATATTTT.

Details on this clone: The same CDR3 arises from other DNA sequences in this sample as well. The chain is built from TRBV19 and TRBJ2-7; 10 nucleotides match TRBD1. This CDR3 has 14 amino acids. CDR1 and CDR2 from the germline V gene are LNHDA and SQIVND (reference sequence). V gave up 5 bases and J gave up 2 bases; unmatched junction bases: 3. The CDR3 DNA is TGTGCCAGTAGTCCCGGACAGGGGGCCTACGAGCAGTACTTC. Protein: CASSPGQGAYEQYF.

The chain recombines TRBV2 with TRBJ2-3; TRBD2 agrees at 12 bases. This CDR3 region has 19 residues. Germline values: CDR1 SNHLY, CDR2 FYNNEI. The ends lost 5 bases at V and 0 bases at J; junction bases unmatched: 12. CDR3 region: CASSLKITGTSGSTDTQYF. The CDR3 DNA follows: TGTGCCAGCAGTTTAAAAATAACCGGGACTAGCGGGAGCACAGATACGCAGTATTTT. The whole variable domain, remainder taken from reference TRBV2 and TRBJ2-3, is EPEVTQTPSHQVTQMGQEVILRCVPISNHLYFYWYRQILGQKVEFLVSFYNNEISEKSEIFDDQFSVERPDGSNFTLKIRSTKLEDSAMYFCASSLKITGTSGSTDTQYFGPGTRLTVL.

The rearrangement joins TRBV30 to TRBJ1-1, with a weak D call TRBD1 (5 bases). Germline loops: CDR1 GTSNPN, CDR2 SVGIG (reference sequence). V lost 3 bases, J lost 3 bases, and 17 bases lay in between. The CDR3 spans 15 residues. CDR3 protein: CAWSGRGTMYTEAFF. Written as DNA, the CDR3 is TGTGCCTGGAGCGGCCGAGGGACCATGTACACTGAAGCTTTCTTT.